This T cell receptor beta chain was recovered during a study of early T cells in non-severe SARS-CoV-2 infection. One entry per CDR3 protein results from TCRdb running MiXCR on the 5' RACE reads. Of approximately 50,000 distinct CDR3 sequences listed, approximately 12% were seen once; the top ten hold around 1.4%. Sequencing was performed on whole blood. The clonotype was recovered from an adult who was a healthcare worker with PCR-confirmed SARS-CoV-2 infection or an uninfected control (not recorded which).

The CDR3 DNA reads as TGTGCCAGCAGCTTAAGTTTCGGGGTAACTGAAGCTTTCTTT. It encodes CASSLSFGVTEAFF. The chain uses TRBV7-2 and TRBJ1-1; D uncertain. Trimming shortened V by 2 bases and J by 5 bases, and 12 bases separated the two germline ends. Germline values: CDR1 SGHTA, CDR2 FQGNSA. The CDR3 is 14 amino acids.